This T cell receptor beta chain was identified in a study of graft-versus-host responses after intestinal transplantation. TCRdb's copy holds only in-frame clones and misses some; the assay was immunoSEQ multiplex PCR. This sample yields 25,000 to 35,000 clones, of which around 90% are seen a single time; 11% belongs to the top ten. With respect to this clone: Its antigen is undetermined.

The CDR3 has 14 amino acids. CDR1 LNHDA and CDR2 SQIVND come from the germline V gene (reference sequence). The V end lost 7 bases, the J end lost 0 bases, and 7 bases lay between the germline ends. General study findings and limits: An association linked early post-transplant HvG declines with peak circulating GvH clone levels. Graft-donor T cell macrochimerism in patients accompanied high graft-versus-host to host-versus-graft clonal ratios in allografts. Marrow from the recipient contained GvH clones, some of which had appeared first in ileum or blood.

The sequencing used PBMCs, collected about 460 days after intestinal transplantation. The gene calls are TRBV19 and TRBJ2-6; D is ambiguous. This clonotype originated in a human patient who received an intestinal transplant, so some T cells may come from the graft donor. DNA for the CDR3: TGTGCCAGTACTCAGGTCTCTGGGGCCAACGTCCTGACTTTC. This translates into CASTQVSGANVLTF. The whole variable domain, remainder taken from reference TRBV19 and TRBJ2-6, is DGGITQSPKYLFRKEGQNVTLSCEQNLNHDAMYWYRQDPGQGLRLIYYSQIVNDFQKGDIAEGYSVSREKKESFPLTVTSAQKNPTAFYLCASTQVSGANVLTFGAGSRLTVL.